The text below deals with one TCR beta chain. The antigen remains unidentified. Repertoires were generated with immunoSEQ multiplex PCR, while TCRdb's copy carries only in-frame clones and drops some. Here the sample spans 55,000 to 70,000 clones, about 88% being singletons. Pooling of second doses given at about 4 or about 12 weeks was done. The data belong to a study of T cell responses to AZD1222 COVID-19 vaccine. Points from the study as a whole: In a largely white British group with more females than males, clonal diversity was possibly underestimated. As reported, nearly half of all spike-specific TCRs target variant regions that are unmutated. The repertoires were collected only after the peak T cell response.

The CDR3 spans 18 residues. The trim removed 4 bases at V and 1 base at J, leaving 14 bases unmatched. Germline V gene lookup returns CDR1 ENHRY and CDR2 SYGVKD. The rearrangement joins TRBV10-3 to TRBJ2-7; TRBD2 agrees at 9 bases. This clonotype was sampled from an adult who received the AZD1222 COVID-19 vaccine. Sequencing used peripheral blood, obtained 28 days after the second AZD1222 dose. CDR3 sequence reads: CAISGSKASGMRSYEQYF. As DNA, the CDR3 is TGTGCCATCAGTGGTTCCAAGGCTAGCGGGATGAGATCCTACGAGCAGTACTTC.